This T cell receptor (beta chain) originates from a study of naive and memory T cell subsets. Whole-study results and caveats: TCR transcript changes with activation or differentiation may affect this RNA method.

Germline CDR1 is LGHNA and CDR2 is YNFKEQ. The CDR3 length is 18 residues. V shed 0 bases and J shed 6 bases, with 21 bases lying between them. Amplification of ligated cDNA took four PCR rounds with SP2 and nested alpha and beta constant primers. One entry per CDR3 protein, called by TCRdb with MiXCR from the 5' RACE reads. Here the sample spans about 62,000 distinct CDR3 sequences, 6.5% to 9% being singletons. This clonotype occurred many times. No antigen is known for it. The library had UMIs added by 3' ligation of an oligonucleotide to TCR cDNA. Unsorted total RNA, 1 to 1000 ng, was DNase treated before reverse transcription.

The receptor was derived from a female donor in good health. V gene TRBV4-2 combines with J gene TRBJ1-5, with a weak D call TRBD1 (6 bases). CDR3 amino acids: CASSQDWGPRASGQPQHF. The CDR3 DNA reads as TGTGCCAGCAGCCAAGATTGGGGGCCAAGGGCCTCAGGTCAGCCCCAGCATTTT.